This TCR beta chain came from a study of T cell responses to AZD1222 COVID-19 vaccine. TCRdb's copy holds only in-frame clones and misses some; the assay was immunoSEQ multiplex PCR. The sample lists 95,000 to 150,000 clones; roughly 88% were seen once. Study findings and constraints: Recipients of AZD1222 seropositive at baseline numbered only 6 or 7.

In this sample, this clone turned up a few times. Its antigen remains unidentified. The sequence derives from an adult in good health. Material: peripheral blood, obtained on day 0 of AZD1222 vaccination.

CDR3 in amino acids: CASSARAGRGEKLFF. CDR3 sequence (DNA): TGTGCCAGCAGCGCTCGGGCCGGGCGGGGTGAAAAACTGTTTTTT. The chain employs TRBV9 and TRBJ1-4; D is undetermined. The germline gives CDR1 SGDLS, CDR2 YYNGEE. The length of the CDR3 is 15 residues. Trimming removed 3 bases at V and 7 bases at J, with 16 bases between.